This TCR beta chain was documented in a study of shared clonotypes between healthy human individuals. TCRdb keeps only in-frame clones here, not all; method: immunoSEQ multiplex PCR. The sample contains 2 million to 3 million clones, approximately 93% of which appear only once. As for this clone: Its antigen is not known.

CDR1 and CDR2 (germline): MNHEY, SMNVEV (reference sequence). V shed 5 bases and J shed 7 bases, with 20 bases lying between them. CDR3 length equals 16 residues. Study-level points and caveats: Only blood was sampled; tissue repertoires likely differ.

The sequenced material came from naive CD4+ T cells from PBMCs. Regarding subset: CD45RA+ positively selected. This TCR was sampled from a man between 18 and 35 years old in good health. Some clones in this sample may be carry-over from other donors' samples. The chain combines TRBV27 with TRBJ1-4; unclear D gene. CDR3 in amino acids: CASSILPPGTIEKLFF. The CDR3 DNA follows: TGTGCCAGCAGTATACTACCCCCGGGCACGATTGAAAAACTGTTTTTT.